These 32 T cell receptor beta chains originate from one sample sequenced in a study of shared clonotypes between healthy human individuals. Positive CCR7 selection of CD45RO-negative cells yielded the naive CD8 cells, and terminally differentiated effector memory CD45RA+ cells were excluded. The protocol was immunoSEQ multiplex PCR, while the TCRdb copy is restricted to in-frame clones and leaves out a portion. The sample consists of around 1.9 million clones, more than 85% of them appearing once. Source material: naive CD8+ T cells from PBMCs. The source of these receptors is a man aged 18 to 30 in good health. Some clones in this sample may be carry-over from other donors' samples.

Note on this clone: As the CDR3 is not closed by the conserved phenylalanine or tryptophan, this likely results from a read error. The gene calls are TRBV25-1 and TRBJ1-2; D is perhaps TRBD1 (6 bases). Germline-derived CDR1 and CDR2 are MGHDK and SYGVNS. Trimming shortened V by 10 bases and J by 5 bases, and 17 bases separated the two germline ends. The CDR3 totals 13 residues. This CDR3 reads CAIPGRQGYGYTL. CDR3 coding DNA: TGTGCCATCCCAGGGAGGCAGGGGTATGGCTACACCCTC.

The gene calls are TRBV2 and TRBJ1-2; D possibly corresponds to TRBD1 (6 bases). The CDR3 contains 16 residues. The V end lost 4 bases, the J end lost 2 bases, and 17 bases lay between the germline ends. Germline CDR1 reads SNHLY; CDR2 reads FYNNEI. The CDR3 nucleotides are TGTGCCAGCAGTGGAGTAAGGGACATCTACAACTATGGCTACACCTTC. Protein: CASSGVRDIYNYGYTF.

This sequence joins TRBV6-1 and TRBJ1-2; D is perhaps TRBD1 (5 bases). V dropped 0 bases and J dropped 3 bases, with 11 bases sitting between them. Per the germline V gene, CDR1 is MNHNS and CDR2 is SASEGT. The CDR3 is 15 residues long. For the CDR3, the DNA is TGTGCCAGCAGTGAAGCTGAGGGGTTGCACTATGGCTACACCTTC. Its protein is CASSEAEGLHYGYTF.

The chain carries TRBV7-9 and TRBJ1-2; D ambiguous. This CDR3 has 12 amino acids. Germline loops: CDR1 SEHNR, CDR2 FQNEAQ (reference sequence). V was trimmed by 5 bases and J by 6 bases, leaving 10 bases between them. The CDR3 region has the DNA TGTGCCAGCAGCCCACAGAACGATGGCTACACCTTC. It yields the protein CASSPQNDGYTF.

The V call is TRBV11-3, the J call TRBJ2-7; 9 bases align to TRBD2. Germline assignment: CDR1 SGHNT and CDR2 YENEEA. This CDR3 is built from 18 residues. V dropped 7 bases and J dropped 0; count of bases not matched to a gene: 16. The CDR3: CASTPDGGSGSVSYEQYF. The DNA of the CDR3 is TGTGCCAGCACCCCCGACGGGGGTAGCGGGAGTGTCTCCTACGAGCAGTACTTC.

V usage is TRBV5-6 and J usage is TRBJ2-7; D gene ambiguous. Per germline, CDR1 SGHDT and CDR2 YYEEEE. The length of the CDR3 is 13 residues. V lost 0 bases and J lost 4, with 8 bases in between. As DNA, the CDR3 is TGTGCCAGCAGCTTGGGCTCACTTTACGAGCAGTACTTC. Protein product: CASSLGSLYEQYF.

The CDR3 nucleotides read TGTGCCAGCAGCTTAGATCGTTATACCGGGGAGCTGTTTTTT. Translating it yields CASSLDRYTGELFF. The V and J genes are TRBV11-3 and TRBJ2-2; D not resolved. CDR1 SGHNT and CDR2 YENEEA come from the germline V gene. The V end lost 0 bases, the J end lost 5 bases, and 7 bases lay between the germline ends. This CDR3 has 14 amino acids. Full variable domain (outside the CDR3, taken from reference TRBV11-3 and TRBJ2-2): EAGVVQSPRYKIIEKKQPVAFWCNPISGHNTLYWYLQNLGQGPELLIRYENEEAVDDSQLPKDRFSAERLKGVDSTLKIQPAELGDSAVYLCASSLDRYTGELFFGEGSRLTVL.

A single count supports this clone. This chain joins TRBV19 and TRBJ2-2; a possible D gene is TRBD1 (5 bases). CDR3 length: 14 amino acids. Between the trimmed V and J ends, which lost 4 bases and 5 bases, there was a span of 11 bases. CDR1 LNHDA and CDR2 SQIVND come from the germline V gene (reference sequence). CDR3 in DNA: TGTGCCAGTAGTAACAGGATTACAACCGGGGAGCTGTTTTTT. It codes for CASSNRITTGELFF.

Here the CDR3 reads CASSREDYGYTF. Written as DNA, the CDR3 is TGTGCCAGCAGCCGGGAGGATTATGGCTACACCTTC. The gene calls are TRBV5-6 and TRBJ1-2; no reliable D call. The germline V gene encodes CDR1 SGHDT and CDR2 YYEEEE. Trimming stripped 4 bases from V and 5 bases from J, with 9 bases between. The CDR3 contains 12 residues.

The chain employs TRBV5-6 and TRBJ2-3; no definite D call. Germline loops: CDR1 SGHDT, CDR2 YYEEEE. The CDR3 totals 14 residues. V was trimmed by 0 bases and J by 6 bases, leaving 11 bases between them. The CDR3 coding sequence is TGTGCCAGCAGCTTGGTGGCACCAGGCGATACGCAGTATTTT. Its translation: CASSLVAPGDTQYF.

The chain uses TRBV29-1 and TRBJ2-7, with a weak D call TRBD2 (6 bases). The CDR3 sequence is 14 residues long. V was trimmed by 6 bases and J by 2 bases, leaving 17 bases between them. Per germline, CDR1 SQVTM and CDR2 ANQGSEA. CDR3 in amino acids: CSVLGGSWTYEQYF. CDR3 DNA sequence: TGCAGCGTGCTGGGGGGATCGTGGACCTACGAGCAGTACTTC.

The CDR3 spells CASSLTGAVPEAFF. The CDR3 bases are TGTGCCAGCAGCTTAACCGGGGCGGTCCCTGAAGCTTTCTTT. This rearrangement joins TRBV7-3 to TRBJ1-1; D perhaps matches TRBD1 (5 bases). Trimming took 0 bases from V and 6 from J, leaving 11 bases between them. Germline V gene sequence: CDR1 SGHTA, CDR2 FQGTGA. The CDR3 loop spans 14 amino acids.

This chain joins TRBV7-3 and TRBJ2-3, with 9 bases identical to TRBD2. V lost 5 bases, J lost 4 bases, and 13 bases stayed unmatched. The CDR3 is 17 residues long. CDR1 and CDR2 from the germline V gene are SGHTA and FQGTGA. In nucleotides, the CDR3 is TGTGCCAGCAGCCCCTGGGGTAGCGGGAGTTTAGCAGATACGCAGTATTTT. This codes for CASSPWGSGSLADTQYF.

This chain links TRBV4-1 with TRBJ2-1; a possible D gene is TRBD2 (6 bases). There are 17 residues in the CDR3. CDR1 and CDR2 from the germline V gene are MGHRA and YSYEKL. The ends were cut back, 4 bases at V and 6 bases at J, with 22 bases in the middle. This chain's CDR3 is CASSPPETRANGNEQFF. CDR3 nucleotides: TGCGCCAGCAGCCCCCCCGAGACTAGAGCGAATGGCAATGAGCAGTTCTTC.

The V gene is TRBV10-2, the J gene TRBJ2-1; TRBD1 agrees at 7 bases. This CDR3 is built from 14 residues. The trim removed 8 bases at V and 5 bases at J, leaving 9 bases unmatched. Germline CDR1 WSHSY, CDR2 SAAADI. The CDR3 DNA reads as TGCGCCAGCTGGGACAGCCGAAACAACAATGAGCAGTTCTTC. The encoded protein is CASWDSRNNNEQFF.

This chain links TRBV27 with TRBJ2-1; 7 bases are shared with TRBD2. This CDR3 region has 16 residues. Germline V gene data show CDR1 as MNHEY and CDR2 as SMNVEV (reference sequence). J lost 5 bases, V lost 4 bases, and 11 bases had no gene match. The CDR3 bases are TGTGCCAGCAGTTCCTCTCCCGGGGGAGGGGACAATGAGCAGTTCTTC. Translation gives CASSSSPGGGDNEQFF.

The CDR3 reads CASSPSGLAGGNEQFF. CDR3 nucleotide sequence: TGTGCCAGCAGCCCGAGCGGGCTAGCGGGAGGGAATGAGCAGTTCTTC. This chain links TRBV7-9 with TRBJ2-1, with 12 bases that match TRBD2. V gave up 5 bases and J gave up 7 bases; unmatched junction bases: 9. The V gene's germline CDR1 is SEHNR and CDR2 FQNEAQ (reference sequence). CDR3 length equals 16 residues.

The chain recombines TRBV28 with TRBJ2-7; D remains ambiguous. The ends were cut back, 5 bases at V and 11 bases at J, with 28 bases in the middle. The germline CDR1 and CDR2 sequences are MDHEN and SYDVKM. This CDR3 is built from 16 residues. This CDR3 reads CASSPPVGYEQYSKYF. The DNA of the CDR3 is TGTGCCAGCAGTCCCCCGGTAGGGTACGAGCAGTACTCGAAGTACTTC.

V and J are TRBV7-9 and TRBJ2-5, with 7 bases matching TRBD2. J lost 0 bases, V lost 5 bases, and 6 bases had no gene match. The V gene's germline CDR1 is SEHNR and CDR2 FQNEAQ (reference sequence). The CDR3 extends over 15 amino acids. DNA of the CDR3: TGTGCCAGCAGCCGGGGGGTGGAGTACCAAGAGACCCAGTACTTC. It specifies CASSRGVEYQETQYF.

The chain carries TRBV7-9 and TRBJ1-2; D is unresolved. The germline V gene encodes CDR1 SEHNR and CDR2 FQNEAQ (reference sequence). Trimming shortened V by 1 base and J by 4 bases, and 13 bases separated the two germline ends. The CDR3 has 15 residues. CDR3 nucleotide sequence: TGTGCCAGCAGCTTAGGAGCGGGAGCTCGCTATGGCTACACCTTC. Translated: CASSLGAGARYGYTF.

The V gene is TRBV27, the J gene TRBJ1-2; D call uncertain. V gave up 2 bases and J gave up 6 bases, with 13 bases separating them. CDR3 length: 14 residues. The germline V gene encodes CDR1 MNHEY and CDR2 SMNVEV (reference sequence). The CDR3 DNA reads as TGTGCCAGCAGTTTAGACACCCAAGGAGATGGCTACACCTTC. This sequence encodes CASSLDTQGDGYTF.

The J gene is TRBJ2-3, the V gene TRBV7-9; 9 bases are a match to TRBD1. Germline V CDR1 and CDR2: SEHNR, FQNEAQ (reference sequence). Trimming cost V 5 bases and J 6 bases; bases outside gene matches: 9. The CDR3 is 15 amino acids. The CDR3 spells CASSAPGTGRDTQYF. As DNA, the CDR3 is TGTGCCAGCAGCGCACCCGGGACAGGGCGCGATACGCAGTATTTT.

The chain employs TRBV5-1 and TRBJ2-7, with TRBD2 matching 16 bases. V shed 3 bases and J 4 bases; nucleotides not matched to a gene: 7. Germline V CDR1 and CDR2: SGHRS, YFSETQ. This CDR3 contains 17 residues. The CDR3 is CASSWGTSGRGFYEQYF. In DNA form, the CDR3 reads TGCGCCAGCAGCTGGGGGACTAGCGGGAGGGGTTTTTACGAGCAGTACTTC.

This clone was observed a single time. V usage is TRBV9 and J usage is TRBJ2-2; D unclear. Germline assignment: CDR1 SGDLS and CDR2 YYNGEE. CDR3 length: 12 residues. V gave up 1 base and J gave up 9 bases, with 7 bases separating them. Written as DNA, the CDR3 is TGTGCCAGCAGCGTAAAGGGTCGGGAGCTGTTTTTT. This encodes CASSVKGRELFF. Drawing the rest from reference TRBV9 and TRBJ2-2, the complete variable domain is DSGVTQTPKHLITATGQRVTLRCSPRSGDLSVYWYQQSLDQGLQFLIQYYNGEERAKGNILERFSAQQFPDLHSELNLSSLELGDSALYFCASSVKGRELFFGEGSRLTVL.

The V gene is TRBV7-9, the J gene TRBJ2-5, with TRBD1 matching 7 bases. V was clipped by 4 bases and J by 0 bases; unmatched bases: 8. This CDR3 is built from 16 residues. Germline V CDR1 and CDR2: SEHNR, FQNEAQ (reference sequence). In nucleotides, the CDR3 is TGTGCCAGCAGCTCGAACTACAGGGGAAACCAAGAGACCCAGTACTTC. It encodes CASSSNYRGNQETQYF.

J is TRBJ2-2 and V is TRBV7-8, with a possible D match to TRBD2 (5 bases). Germline V CDR1 and CDR2: SGHVS, FQNEAQ. V lost 2 bases to trimming and J lost 1 base, with 11 bases between them. This CDR3 comprises 16 residues. Written as DNA, the CDR3 is TGTGCCAGCAGCTTATGGCCGGGAAAGAACACCGGGGAGCTGTTTTTT. Residues: CASSLWPGKNTGELFF.

This chain connects TRBV4-1 to TRBJ2-1; D gene unclear. V shed 0 bases and J shed 8 bases, with 8 bases lying between them. Germline CDR1 and CDR2: MGHRA and YSYEKL. CDR3 length: 13 residues. This CDR3 reads CASSQDGLYEQFF. In nucleotides, the CDR3 is TGCGCCAGCAGCCAAGATGGGCTTTATGAGCAGTTCTTC.

This clone was picked up one time. The rearrangement uses TRBV28 and TRBJ1-2, with TRBD1 identical over 8 bases. With V trimmed by 6 bases and J by 7 bases, 7 bases remained unmatched. This CDR3 has 13 amino acids. The V gene's germline CDR1 is MDHEN and CDR2 SYDVKM. The CDR3 is CASSQDRAGGYTF. DNA for the CDR3: TGTGCCAGCAGCCAGGACAGGGCTGGTGGCTACACCTTC.

This clone was observed once. The DNA of the CDR3 is TGTGCCAGCAGTTTCTCAGAAATAGAGACCCAGTACTTC. It translates to CASSFSEIETQYF. This chain joins TRBV27 and TRBJ2-5; D unresolved. Germline V gene data show CDR1 as MNHEY and CDR2 as SMNVEV (reference sequence). V was pared by 3 bases and J by 4 bases, with 9 bases between. The CDR3 spans 13 residues.

The chain recombines TRBV28 with TRBJ2-3; TRBD1 is a possible D gene (5 bases). The CDR3 contains 16 residues. Looked up from germline, CDR1 is MDHEN and CDR2 is SYDVKM. The V gene lost 3 bases and the J gene lost 2 bases, with 15 bases spanning the gap. As DNA, the CDR3 is TGTGCCAGCAGTTTTGAGCAGGGATCCCCCACAGATACGCAGTATTTT. This encodes CASSFEQGSPTDTQYF.

V gene TRBV28 combines with J gene TRBJ2-1, with D tentatively TRBD2 (5 bases). CDR3 length equals 14 residues. Germline CDR1 and CDR2: MDHEN and SYDVKM. The V gene lost 5 bases and the J gene lost 14 bases, with 22 bases spanning the gap. CDR3: CASSLEPGNNIEFF. The CDR3 bases are TGTGCCAGCAGTCTAGAACCCGGGAATAATATAGAGTTCTTC. Based on the CDR3 plus reference TRBV28 and TRBJ2-1, the full variable domain is DVKVTQSSRYLVKRTGEKVFLECVQDMDHENMFWYRQDPGLGLRLIYFSYDVKMKEKGDIPEGYSVSREKKERFSLILESASTNQTSMYLCASSLEPGNNIEFFGPGTRLTVL.

V usage is TRBV7-8 and J usage is TRBJ2-7; tentative D call: TRBD1 (6 bases). CDR3 length: 16 amino acids. V dropped 5 bases and J dropped 3 bases, with 20 bases sitting between them. Germline loops: CDR1 SGHVS, CDR2 FQNEAQ. The CDR3 loop is CASSPARGGFFYEQYF. In nucleotides, the CDR3 is TGTGCCAGCAGCCCCGCTCGAGGGGGTTTTTTCTACGAGCAGTACTTC.